A selection of T cell receptor beta chains follows, all from one sample in a study of T cells in localized non-small cell lung cancer. Only in-frame clones appear in the TCRdb table, and some are missing; sequencing was by immunoSEQ multiplex PCR. The sample holds over a thousand clones, roughly 35% seen once. Specimen: lung tumor tissue, collected before any cancer treatment. These receptors came from an older female donor with stage II lung adenocarcinoma. The CDR3 runs from the conserved cysteine through the conserved F or W. The D gene is left open where the match is weak. Clone size is given for some rows only: seen once, a few or many times, or a class if the clone is expanded.

CDR3 protein: CASSSGQGATDTQYF
CDR3 DNA: TGTGCCAGCAGCTCCGGACAGGGGGCAACAGATACGCAGTATTTT
V gene: TRBV7-1
D gene: TRBD1
clone size: few
J gene: TRBJ2-3

CDR3 protein: CASSFEPRTDTQYF
CDR3 DNA: TGTGCCAGCAGCTTCGAGCCCCGCACAGATACGCAGTATTTT
V gene: TRBV11-3
D gene: .
clone size: few
J gene: TRBJ2-3

CDR3 protein: CASSEEGRDRKF
CDR3 DNA: TGTGCCAGCAGTGAAGAAGGTAGAGACAGGAAATTT
V gene: TRBV9
D gene: .
clone size: few
J gene: TRBJ1-4

CDR3 protein: CASKRDRSGDTQYF
CDR3 DNA: TGTGCCAGTAAGCGGGACAGGAGCGGAGATACGCAGTATTTT
V gene: TRBV19
D gene: .
clone size: .
J gene: TRBJ2-3

CDR3 protein: CASSQYTGGRAEAFF
CDR3 DNA: TGTGCCAGCAGCCAGTATACAGGGGGTAGAGCTGAAGCTTTCTTT
V gene: TRBV14
D gene: TRBD1
clone size: .
J gene: TRBJ1-1

CDR3 protein: CASSPPSGGLTDTQYF
CDR3 DNA: TGTGCCAGCTCACCTCCGAGCGGGGGCCTCACAGATACGCAGTATTTT
V gene: TRBV18
D gene: TRBD2
clone size: .
J gene: TRBJ2-3

CDR3 protein: CASSSRVTGGTVSYEQYF
CDR3 DNA: TGTGCCAGCAGTTCCCGAGTCACGGGCGGGACCGTTTCCTACGAGCAGTACTTC
V gene: TRBV6-8
D gene: .
clone size: .
J gene: TRBJ2-7

CDR3 protein: CATSRDLGGRANEQYF
CDR3 DNA: TGTGCCACCAGCAGAGATCTCGGCGGGAGGGCCAACGAGCAGTACTTC
V gene: TRBV15
D gene: TRBD2
clone size: few
J gene: TRBJ2-7

CDR3 protein: CASSPQNGRRTGELFF
CDR3 DNA: TGTGCCAGCTCACCTCAAAACGGGAGGCGGACCGGGGAGCTGTTTTTT
V gene: TRBV18
D gene: TRBD2
clone size: .
J gene: TRBJ2-2

CDR3 protein: CASGGDSLLQPQHF
CDR3 DNA: TGTGCCAGCGGGGGGGACAGCCTTCTTCAGCCCCAGCATTTT
V gene: TRBV7-6
D gene: TRBD1
clone size: few
J gene: TRBJ1-5

CDR3 protein: CATSAPQGNTEAFF
CDR3 DNA: TGTGCCACCAGCGCACCACAGGGGAACACTGAAGCTTTCTTT
V gene: TRBV15
D gene: .
clone size: few
J gene: TRBJ1-1

CDR3 protein: CASSQDMTGLYEQYF
CDR3 DNA: TGCGCCAGCAGCCAAGATATGACAGGGCTCTACGAGCAGTACTTC
V gene: TRBV1
D gene: .
clone size: few
J gene: TRBJ2-7

CDR3 protein: CASSYAGYGYTF
CDR3 DNA: TGTGCCAGCAGTTACGCGGGCTATGGCTACACCTTC
V gene: TRBV6-8
D gene: .
clone size: few
J gene: TRBJ1-2

CDR3 protein: CASSGRAPGQGIDEQFF
CDR3 DNA: TGTGCCAGTAGCGGACGGGCTCCGGGACAGGGTATCGATGAGCAGTTCTTC
V gene: TRBV19
D gene: TRBD1
clone size: .
J gene: TRBJ2-1

CDR3 protein: CASSLGGRELNYEQYF
CDR3 DNA: TGTGCCAGCAGCTTAGGCGGCAGGGAATTGAACTACGAGCAGTACTTC
V gene: TRBV11-3
D gene: .
clone size: .
J gene: TRBJ2-7

CDR3 protein: CASSAGNYDRPQHF
CDR3 DNA: TGTGCCAGCTCAGCCGGGAACTATGATCGGCCCCAGCATTTT
V gene: TRBV18
D gene: .
clone size: .
J gene: TRBJ1-5

CDR3 protein: CASRDSGTEAFF
CDR3 DNA: TGTGCCAGCCGGGACAGTGGGACTGAAGCTTTCTTT
V gene: TRBV6-8
D gene: TRBD1
clone size: .
J gene: TRBJ1-1

CDR3 protein: CASMLGGGTQYF
CDR3 DNA: TGTGCCAGCATGCTGGGGGGTGGGACCCAGTACTTC
V gene: TRBV2
D gene: .
clone size: .
J gene: TRBJ2-5

CDR3 protein: CASSPHQGIYEQYF
CDR3 DNA: TGTGCCAGCAGCCCCCACCAAGGAATTTACGAGCAGTACTTC
V gene: TRBV9
D gene: .
clone size: few
J gene: TRBJ2-7

CDR3 protein: CATERGGVGYGYTF
CDR3 DNA: TGTGCCACCGAAAGAGGGGGCGTCGGCTATGGCTACACCTTC
V gene: TRBV19
D gene: TRBD1
clone size: .
J gene: TRBJ1-2

CDR3 protein: CASSSSAGGPRGELFF
CDR3 DNA: TGTGCCAGCAGTTCCTCAGCGGGAGGGCCTCGAGGGGAGCTGTTTTTT
V gene: TRBV6-8
D gene: TRBD2
clone size: large
J gene: TRBJ2-2

CDR3 protein: CASSRATVVNTEAFF
CDR3 DNA: TGTGCCAGCAGCCGTGCGACAGTCGTGAACACTGAAGCTTTCTTT
V gene: TRBV6-8
D gene: .
clone size: .
J gene: TRBJ1-1

CDR3 protein: CASSQVLAGRGYTF
CDR3 DNA: TGCGCCAGCAGCCAAGTCTTGGCCGGAAGGGGCTACACCTTC
V gene: TRBV23-1
D gene: .
clone size: few
J gene: TRBJ1-2

CDR3 protein: CAWSLASGSPGVDTQYF
CDR3 DNA: TGTGCCTGGAGTCTGGCTAGCGGGAGCCCGGGGGTAGATACGCAGTATTTT
V gene: TRBV30
D gene: TRBD2
clone size: .
J gene: TRBJ2-3

CDR3 protein: CASSLFGGGTGELFF
CDR3 DNA: TGTGCCAGCAGTTTATTCGGAGGGGGCACCGGGGAGCTGTTTTTT
V gene: TRBV28
D gene: .
clone size: .
J gene: TRBJ2-2

CDR3 protein: CASSWEDLNTEAFF
CDR3 DNA: TGCGCCAGCAGCTGGGAGGATTTGAACACTGAAGCTTTCTTT
V gene: TRBV5-1
D gene: .
clone size: .
J gene: TRBJ1-1

CDR3 protein: CASSQGLRDRSQETQYF
CDR3 DNA: TGCGCCAGCAGCCAAGGTCTCCGGGACAGGAGCCAAGAGACCCAGTACTTC
V gene: TRBV4-1
D gene: TRBD1
clone size: few
J gene: TRBJ2-5

CDR3 protein: CASSYSGQGGYEQFF
CDR3 DNA: TGTGCCAGCAGTTACTCCGGACAGGGAGGATATGAGCAGTTCTTC
V gene: TRBV6-8
D gene: TRBD1
clone size: few
J gene: TRBJ2-1

CDR3 protein: CASSPDRGGYTDTQYF
CDR3 DNA: TGCGCCAGCAGCCCGGACAGGGGGGGATACACAGATACGCAGTATTTT
V gene: TRBV4-1
D gene: TRBD1
clone size: .
J gene: TRBJ2-3

CDR3 protein: CASRSGTEDSPLHF
CDR3 DNA: TGTGCCAGCAGGTCCGGGACAGAAGATTCACCCCTCCACTTT
V gene: TRBV9
D gene: TRBD1
clone size: few
J gene: TRBJ1-6

CDR3 protein: CAWSVSTDGYTF
CDR3 DNA: TGTGCCTGGAGTGTATCCACGGATGGCTACACCTTC
V gene: TRBV30
D gene: .
clone size: .
J gene: TRBJ1-2

CDR3 protein: CASSIGGSYEQYF
CDR3 DNA: TGTGCCAGTTCGATAGGGGGCTCCTACGAGCAGTACTTC
V gene: TRBV19
D gene: .
clone size: .
J gene: TRBJ2-7

CDR3 protein: CSVGGLAGRGEQFF
CDR3 DNA: TGCAGCGTTGGGGGACTAGCGGGAAGAGGTGAGCAGTTCTTC
V gene: TRBV29-1
D gene: TRBD2
clone size: .
J gene: TRBJ2-1

CDR3 protein: CASSTPSLQETQYF
CDR3 DNA: TGTGCCAGCAGCACCCCTTCGTTGCAAGAGACCCAGTACTTC
V gene: TRBV6-8
D gene: .
clone size: medium-sized
J gene: TRBJ2-5

CDR3 protein: CASSQGEVYEQYF
CDR3 DNA: TGTGCCAGCAGCCAGGGGGAGGTGTACGAGCAGTACTTC
V gene: TRBV6-8
D gene: .
clone size: few
J gene: TRBJ2-7

CDR3 protein: CASSVAASGGYTF
CDR3 DNA: TGTGCCAGCAGCGTAGCCGCCTCGGGAGGCTACACCTTC
V gene: TRBV9
D gene: .
clone size: medium-sized
J gene: TRBJ1-2

CDR3 protein: CASSWGGFNEKLFF
CDR3 DNA: TGTGCCAGCAGTTGGGGTGGATTTAATGAAAAACTGTTTTTT
V gene: TRBV6-8
D gene: .
clone size: .
J gene: TRBJ1-4

CDR3 protein: CASSLGGLHTEAFF
CDR3 DNA: TGTGCCAGCAGCTTAGGAGGACTCCACACTGAAGCTTTCTTT
V gene: TRBV11-3
D gene: .
clone size: .
J gene: TRBJ1-1

CDR3 protein: CAYWTGGTYEQYF
CDR3 DNA: TGTGCCTATTGGACAGGGGGCACCTACGAGCAGTACTTC
V gene: TRBV30
D gene: TRBD1
clone size: few
J gene: TRBJ2-7

CDR3 protein: CASSLATGRTGELFF
CDR3 DNA: TGTGCCAGCAGCTTAGCTACAGGGCGCACCGGGGAGCTGTTTTTT
V gene: TRBV7-5
D gene: .
clone size: .
J gene: TRBJ2-2

CDR3 protein: CASSLSDTEAFF
CDR3 DNA: TGTGCCAGCAGCCTGAGTGACACTGAAGCTTTCTTT
V gene: TRBV9
D gene: .
clone size: .
J gene: TRBJ1-1

CDR3 protein: CASSPRTGWNTEAFF
CDR3 DNA: TGTGCCAGCAGCCCCCGGACGGGTTGGAACACTGAAGCTTTCTTT
V gene: TRBV14
D gene: .
clone size: .
J gene: TRBJ1-1

CDR3 protein: CASRTLGGRAFEQFF
CDR3 DNA: TGTGCCAGCAGAACCCTGGGCGGGAGGGCCTTTGAGCAGTTCTTC
V gene: TRBV28
D gene: TRBD2
clone size: large
J gene: TRBJ2-1

CDR3 protein: CASSLPRVRTEVAGYNEQFF
CDR3 DNA: TGTGCCAGCAGCTTACCCCGCGTGCGGACTGAGGTAGCGGGGTACAATGAGCAGTTCTTC
V gene: TRBV28
D gene: TRBD2
clone size: few
J gene: TRBJ2-1

CDR3 protein: CASSLLPYEQYF
CDR3 DNA: TGTGCCAGCAGTTTATTGCCTTACGAGCAGTACTTC
V gene: TRBV28
D gene: .
clone size: once
J gene: TRBJ2-7

CDR3 protein: CAWSVGSYNEQFF
CDR3 DNA: TGTGCCTGGAGTGTTGGGAGCTACAATGAGCAGTTCTTC
V gene: TRBV30
D gene: .
clone size: .
J gene: TRBJ2-1

CDR3 protein: CATGVDRGPREQYF
CDR3 DNA: TGTGCCACCGGGGTTGACAGGGGCCCCCGCGAGCAGTACTTC
V gene: TRBV15
D gene: TRBD1
clone size: .
J gene: TRBJ2-7

CDR3 protein: CASSLSKQRQGRLNSPLHF
CDR3 DNA: TGTGCCAGCAGTTTATCGAAGCAACGACAGGGGCGCCTAAATTCACCCCTCCACTTT
V gene: TRBV27
D gene: TRBD1
clone size: few
J gene: TRBJ1-6

CDR3 protein: CASSQGAASGNLNTGELFF
CDR3 DNA: TGTGCCAGCAGCCAAGGGGCGGCTAGCGGGAATTTGAACACCGGGGAGCTGTTTTTT
V gene: TRBV11-3
D gene: TRBD2
clone size: medium-sized
J gene: TRBJ2-2

CDR3 protein: CATSEGQGMNQPQHF
CDR3 DNA: TGTGCCACCAGCGAGGGACAGGGGATGAATCAGCCCCAGCATTTT
V gene: TRBV15
D gene: TRBD1
clone size: .
J gene: TRBJ1-5